These 32 T cell receptor beta chains were sequenced from one sample in a study of PD-1 blockade in classical Hodgkin lymphoma. Time point noted: cycle 4 day 1 (C4D1), after 6 weeks of nivolumab. Each of the patients experienced relapse following autologous stem cell transplantation, and their brentuximab vedotin exposure differed. Magnetic negative selection served to purify CD4+ T cells out of PBMCs that had been thawed. TCRdb's copy holds only in-frame clones and misses some; the assay was immunoSEQ multiplex PCR. The table lists about 22,000 clones, 72% of them singletons. The input for sequencing was CD4+ T cells from blood, taken before the fourth cycle of nivolumab. The receptor set was obtained from a human donor with classical Hodgkin lymphoma.

This chain joins TRBV2 and TRBJ2-5, with D possibly being TRBD1 (6 bases). There are 16 residues in the CDR3. Germline V gene data show CDR1 as SNHLY and CDR2 as FYNNEI. With 0 bases removed from V and 5 bases from J, the gap between germline ends came to 16 bases. CDR3 in amino acids: CASSEAPRRGRETQYF. CDR3 DNA: TGTGCCAGCAGTGAAGCCCCCCGCAGGGGTCGGGAGACCCAGTACTTC.

The rearrangement uses TRBV5-4 and TRBJ2-7, with D unclear. This CDR3 comprises 14 residues. Trimming removed 0 bases from V and 0 bases from J, with 7 bases in between. Germline assignment: CDR1 SGHNT and CDR2 YYREEE (reference sequence). The CDR3 region has the DNA TGTGCCAGCAGCTTGGATCGAAGCTCCTACGAGCAGTACTTC. Residues: CASSLDRSSYEQYF.

The chain has TRBV4-3 and TRBJ1-3; 11 bases align to TRBD1. The CDR3 runs 16 residues. Looked up from germline, CDR1 is LGHNA and CDR2 is YSLEER. J lost 4 bases, V lost 4 bases, and 6 bases had no gene match. CDR3 nucleotide sequence: TGCGCCAGCAGCCGCGGACAGGGGGCTTCAGGAAACACCATATATTTT. This gives the protein CASSRGQGASGNTIYF.

This clone was recorded only once. CDR3 amino acids: CASTSRPDRGGEQYF. CDR3 coding DNA: TGTGCCAGCACCTCCAGGCCGGACAGGGGTGGCGAGCAGTACTTC. The J gene is TRBJ2-7, the V gene TRBV11-2; 9 bases are a match to TRBD1. This CDR3 is 15 amino acids long. Looked up from germline, CDR1 is SGHAT and CDR2 is FQNNGV. The V and J ends lost 7 bases and 6 bases, in that order; junction bases with no gene match: 13. Combining the CDR3 with reference TRBV11-2 and TRBJ2-7 gives the whole variable domain EAGVAQSPRYKIIEKRQSVAFWCNPISGHATLYWYQQILGQGPKLLIQFQNNGVVDDSQLPKDRFSAERLKGVDSTLKIQPAKLEDSAVYLCASTSRPDRGGEQYFGPGTRLTVT.

The chain uses TRBV19 and TRBJ2-7; 8 bases map to TRBD2. Germline lookup yields CDR1 LNHDA and CDR2 SQIVND (reference sequence). This CDR3 has 14 amino acids. V lost 9 bases, J lost 6 bases, and 13 bases stayed unmatched. This CDR3 is CARRTWTSWVEQYF. CDR3 sequence (DNA): TGTGCCAGAAGGACTTGGACTAGCTGGGTCGAGCAGTACTTC.

The gene calls are TRBV5-1 and TRBJ2-2; either TRBD1 or TRBD2 may supply D (5 bases each). V lost 3 bases, J lost 1 base, and 13 bases lay in between. Germline CDR1 SGHRS, CDR2 YFSETQ. The CDR3 has 16 residues. This CDR3 is CASSWASGRNTGELFF. CDR3 DNA: TGCGCCAGCAGCTGGGCCTCGGGACGGAACACCGGGGAGCTGTTTTTT.

The genes are TRBV10-3 and TRBJ2-1, with D possibly being TRBD1 or TRBD2 (5 bases each). CDR3 size: 14 residues. V was pared by 7 bases and J by 6 bases, with 16 bases between. Germline CDR1 is ENHRY and CDR2 is SYGVKD. The CDR3, as DNA: TGTGCCATCACCTTACGGGGCAACCCCAATGAGCAGTTCTTC. Encoded protein: CAITLRGNPNEQFF.

The chain has TRBV29-1 and TRBJ2-2, with D tentatively TRBD2 (5 bases). Trimming removed 4 bases at V and 3 bases at J, with 15 bases between. CDR3 length: 15 residues. CDR1 and CDR2 (germline): SQVTM, ANQGSEA. This CDR3 reads CSVAAGRLDTGELFF. The CDR3 DNA sequence: TGCAGCGTTGCGGCGGGCCGGTTGGACACCGGGGAGCTGTTTTTT.

This chain links TRBV7-8 with TRBJ2-7, with no clear D. The CDR3 extends over 13 amino acids. Trimming stripped 5 bases from V and 5 bases from J, with 13 bases between. Germline values: CDR1 SGHVS, CDR2 FQNEAQ. The CDR3 region has the DNA TGTGCCAGCAGCGCCCCTCGACGGGACGAGCAGTACTTC. This codes for CASSAPRRDEQYF.

The CDR3 spells CAISTGQGNTGELFF. CDR3 coding DNA: TGTGCCATCAGTACAGGACAGGGGAACACCGGGGAGCTGTTTTTT. V and J are TRBV10-3 and TRBJ2-2, with 8 positions matching TRBD1. Per germline, CDR1 ENHRY and CDR2 SYGVKD. The CDR3 is 15 amino acids. The V gene end was trimmed by 5 bases and the J gene end by 1 base; junction bases not matched to a gene: 3.

The V call is TRBV9, the J call TRBJ2-6; D unclear. Trimming shortened V by 0 bases and J by 0 bases, and 4 bases separated the two germline ends. The length of the CDR3 is 15 residues. Germline CDR1 reads SGDLS; CDR2 reads YYNGEE. CDR3 sequence reads: CASSVGFSGANVLTF. CDR3 sequence (DNA): TGTGCCAGCAGCGTAGGTTTCTCTGGGGCCAACGTCCTGACTTTC.

The chain combines TRBV18 with TRBJ1-2; no definite D call. The V end lost 3 bases, the J end lost 0 bases, and 5 bases lay between the germline ends. The CDR3 has 13 residues. CDR1 and CDR2 (germline): KGHSH, LQKENI. CDR3 protein: CASSPGTNYGYTF. Written as DNA, the CDR3 is TGTGCCAGCTCACCGGGGACTAACTATGGCTACACCTTC. The full variable domain, completed using reference TRBV18 and TRBJ1-2, is NAGVMQNPRHLVRRRGQEARLRCSPMKGHSHVYWYRQLPEEGLKFMVYLQKENIIDESGMPKERFSAEFPKEGPSILRIQQVVRGDSAAYFCASSPGTNYGYTFGSGTRLTVV.

CDR3 sequence: CASSLGLLRGAKETQYF. CDR3 nucleotides: TGTGCCAGCAGCTTGGGTTTGTTGCGGGGGGCAAAAGAGACCCAGTACTTC. The gene calls are TRBV7-2 and TRBJ2-5; 8 bases are shared with TRBD2. The J segment lost 3 bases and the V segment lost 3 bases, leaving 12 bases of the junction unmatched. This CDR3 is built from 17 residues. Germline loops: CDR1 SGHTA, CDR2 FQGNSA.

This sequence joins TRBV19 and TRBJ2-3, with TRBD2 matching 9 bases. The CDR3 is 17 amino acids. Germline V CDR1 and CDR2: LNHDA, SQIVND (reference sequence). After removal of 0 bases from V and 3 bases from J, the junction contained 7 bases not matched to a gene. CDR3 sequence reads: CASSIDRRGGPTDTQYF. The CDR3 DNA reads as TGTGCCAGTAGTATAGACCGGCGGGGGGGCCCGACAGATACGCAGTATTTT. The entire variable domain, with the rest obtained from reference TRBV19 and TRBJ2-3, is as follows: DGGITQSPKYLFRKEGQNVTLSCEQNLNHDAMYWYRQDPGQGLRLIYYSQIVNDFQKGDIAEGYSVSREKKESFPLTVTSAQKNPTAFYLCASSIDRRGGPTDTQYFGPGTRLTVL.

This chain connects TRBV28 to TRBJ2-3, with D perhaps matching TRBD1 or TRBD2 (5 bases each). CDR3 length equals 16 residues. Per the germline V gene, CDR1 is MDHEN and CDR2 is SYDVKM. Trimming stripped 1 base from V and 2 bases from J, with 13 bases between. The CDR3 region is CASSLSGRLITDTQYF. DNA for the CDR3: TGTGCCAGCAGTTTATCGGGACGCCTGATCACAGATACGCAGTATTTT.

The chain joins TRBV6-6 to TRBJ2-7, with D perhaps TRBD2 (7 bases). The CDR3 consists of 14 residues. The ends were cut back, 2 bases at V and 7 bases at J, with 15 bases in the middle. Germline CDR1 is MNHNY and CDR2 is SVGAGI (reference sequence). The CDR3 region has the DNA TGTGCCAGCAGTTACCTTGGGGGGGGCGTGGAGCAGTACTTC. This sequence encodes CASSYLGGGVEQYF.

This sequence joins TRBV30 and TRBJ2-2, with D perhaps TRBD1 (5 bases). Looked up from germline, CDR1 is GTSNPN and CDR2 is SVGIG (reference sequence). CDR3 size: 17 residues. With 4 bases removed from V and 5 bases from J, the gap between germline ends came to 23 bases. This chain's CDR3 is CAWIQKGSPRLTGELFF. The CDR3 DNA reads as TGTGCCTGGATCCAAAAGGGGTCCCCCCGGCTAACCGGGGAGCTGTTTTTT.

The J gene is TRBJ2-3, the V gene TRBV5-1; 7 nucleotides line up with TRBD1. Trimming cost V 2 bases and J 0 bases; bases outside gene matches: 3. Germline V gene lookup returns CDR1 SGHRS and CDR2 YFSETQ. The CDR3 has 15 residues. CDR3 bases: TGCGCCAGCAGCTTTGGACAGGTTAGCACAGATACGCAGTATTTT. Its protein is CASSFGQVSTDTQYF.

The V call is TRBV5-4, the J call TRBJ2-6, with 8 bases aligning to TRBD1. The germline gives CDR1 SGHNT, CDR2 YYREEE (reference sequence). The length of the CDR3 is 18 residues. After removal of 1 base from V and 3 bases from J, the junction contained 9 bases not matched to a gene. CDR3 sequence (DNA): TGTGCCAGCAGCTTGTCGGCAGGGGGCGCCGGTGGGGCCAACGTCCTGACTTTC. Protein product: CASSLSAGGAGGANVLTF.

The J gene is TRBJ2-1, the V gene TRBV11-2; 7 bases fit TRBD2. CDR3 length: 16 amino acids. Germline trimming cut 5 bases from V and 5 bases from J; bases unmatched to any gene: 12. Germline assignment: CDR1 SGHAT and CDR2 FQNNGV. In DNA form, the CDR3 reads TGTGCCAGCAGCCCCTCCCCGGGGACTACGCACAATGAGCAGTTCTTC. Translating gives CASSPSPGTTHNEQFF.

This clone was recorded once. The rearrangement uses TRBV19 and TRBJ1-2; 7 nucleotides align to TRBD1. In germline, CDR1 is LNHDA, CDR2 SQIVND (reference sequence). CDR3 size: 13 residues. The trim removed 6 bases at V and 6 bases at J, leaving 7 bases unmatched. CDR3 DNA sequence: TGTGCCAGTAGGACCACAGGGGCGCATGGCTACACCTTC. Translation gives CASRTTGAHGYTF.

This clone was seen only a few times. J is TRBJ2-1 and V is TRBV6-6; a possible D gene is TRBD1 (5 bases). V lost 0 bases to trimming and J lost 2 bases, with 11 bases between them. The length of the CDR3 is 16 residues. Germline CDR1 MNHNY, CDR2 SVGAGI (reference sequence). CDR3 loop: CASSYSTAGTYNEQFF. In DNA form, the CDR3 reads TGTGCCAGCAGTTACTCGACGGCAGGGACCTACAATGAGCAGTTCTTC.

In its sample, this clone was seen a few times. The chain employs TRBV10-1 and TRBJ1-4; TRBD1 aligns across 7 bases. Germline CDR1 is WNHNN and CDR2 is SYGVQD (reference sequence). V lost 3 bases to trimming and J lost 3 bases; unmatched junction nucleotides: 1. The CDR3 is 14 amino acids. CDR3 DNA: TGCGCCAGCAGTGAAGGGACAGCTAATGAAAAACTGTTTTTT. Translated: CASSEGTANEKLFF.

The chain uses TRBV7-2 and TRBJ1-1; D call uncertain. The length of the CDR3 is 13 residues. V lost 2 bases, J lost 2 bases, and 6 bases lay in between. Germline assignment: CDR1 SGHTA and CDR2 FQGNSA. CDR3 in amino acids: CASSLLPNTEAFF. For the CDR3, the DNA is TGTGCCAGCAGCTTATTGCCAAACACTGAAGCTTTCTTT. Full variable domain (remainder filled in from reference TRBV7-2 and TRBJ1-1): GAGVSQSPSNKVTEKGKDVELRCDPISGHTALYWYRQSLGQGLEFLIYFQGNSAPDKSGLPSDRFSAERTGGSVSTLTIQRTQQEDSAVYLCASSLLPNTEAFFGQGTRLTVV.

The chain links TRBV29-1 to TRBJ2-5; no definite D call. Trimming shortened V by 3 bases and J by 1 base, and 12 bases separated the two germline ends. The CDR3 consists of 14 residues. The germline CDR1 and CDR2 sequences are SQVTM and ANQGSEA. The chain's CDR3 is CSVEASSRQETQYF. The CDR3 bases are TGCAGCGTTGAGGCTTCCTCTCGCCAAGAGACCCAGTACTTC.

The chain uses TRBV12-5 and TRBJ2-2; no clear D. The germline V and J ends were trimmed by 0 bases and 4 bases, with 9 bases remaining between them. This CDR3 has 15 residues. Germline V gene data show CDR1 as LGHNT and CDR2 as FRNRAP. CDR3 region: CASGLVSLGTGELFF. The CDR3 DNA reads TGTGCTAGTGGTTTGGTCAGTCTCGGCACCGGGGAGCTGTTTTTT.

The chain employs TRBV27 and TRBJ1-1; D uncertain. The V and J ends lost 4 bases and 1 base respectively, with 7 bases between them. The V gene's germline CDR1 is MNHEY and CDR2 SMNVEV (reference sequence). CDR3 length: 13 residues. CDR3 residues: CASSSRWNTEAFF. The CDR3, as DNA: TGTGCCAGCAGTTCAAGGTGGAACACTGAAGCTTTCTTT.

The chain joins TRBV28 to TRBJ2-7, with 7 bases lining up with TRBD1. Germline CDR1 reads MDHEN; CDR2 reads SYDVKM. V gave up 7 bases and J gave up 1 base; unmatched junction bases: 13. This CDR3 contains 16 residues. This CDR3 is CASIPIGGQYSYEQYF. As DNA, the CDR3 is TGTGCCAGCATTCCCATTGGGGGACAGTATTCCTACGAGCAGTACTTC.

V usage is TRBV28 and J usage is TRBJ2-3; D could derive from TRBD1 or TRBD2 (5 bases each). This CDR3 is 13 amino acids long. V shed 7 bases and J shed 3 bases, with 11 bases lying between them. CDR1 is MDHEN and CDR2 is SYDVKM in the germline V gene. In DNA, the CDR3 is TGTGCCAGCACCGGGGCCAAAACAGATACGCAGTATTTT. Its protein product is CASTGAKTDTQYF.

The J gene is TRBJ2-7, the V gene TRBV4-2, with 11 bases aligning to TRBD2. This CDR3 contains 15 residues. CDR1 LGHNA and CDR2 YNFKEQ come from the germline V gene. J gave up 2 bases and V 2 bases, and 2 bases lay outside the gene matches. CDR3 residues: CASSQSTSGTYEQYF. The CDR3 DNA follows: TGTGCCAGCAGCCAATCGACTAGCGGGACCTACGAGCAGTACTTC.

The chain recombines TRBV6-5 with TRBJ1-2; tentative D call: TRBD1 (6 bases). CDR1 MNHEY and CDR2 SVGAGI come from the germline V gene. The CDR3 is made up of 14 amino acids. V was pared by 6 bases and J by 4 bases, with 15 bases between. This CDR3 reads CASRRGLPSYGYTF. CDR3 coding DNA: TGTGCCAGCAGACGGGGGCTGCCCAGCTATGGCTACACCTTC.

This chain joins TRBV4-2 and TRBJ2-2, with TRBD2 matching over 7 bases. V shed 5 bases and J 3 bases; nucleotides not matched to a gene: 9. CDR3 length: 16 amino acids. From germline, CDR1 is LGHNA and CDR2 YNFKEQ. DNA for the CDR3: TGTGCCAGCAGCTTGGGTGCCCGGGGGGACACCGGGGAGCTGTTTTTT. It translates to CASSLGARGDTGELFF.